This is a list of T cell receptor beta chains from one sample in a study of OX40 agonist ivuxolimab in advanced cancers. Produced via immunoSEQ multiplex PCR; TCRdb's table is partial and in-frame only. This table holds fewer than 50,000 clones, about nine tenths found once. The sequencing here drew on CD4+ or CD8+ T cells sorted from blood, taken in a trial of the OX40 agonist ivuxolimab. The receptors shown here come from an adult with an advanced solid tumor such as melanoma, head and neck, liver or kidney cancer. The CDR3 runs from the conserved cysteine through the conserved F or W. A D gene is named only where the DNA matches it firmly. Only part of the rows carry a size: once, few, many, or a class if the clone is expanded.

v_call	clone_size	j_call	d_call	cdr3_nt	cdr3_aa
TRBV25-1	few	TRBJ2-3	.	TGTGCCAGCAGCCATGCTTCAGAGTACACAGATACGCAGTATTTT	CASSHASEYTDTQYF
TRBV10-3	.	TRBJ1-1	TRBD1	TGTGCCATCGTCCGGGACAGGGAATTCCCTGAAGCTTTCTTT	CAIVRDREFPEAFF
TRBV2	.	TRBJ2-7	TRBD1	TGTGCCAGCAGTGGGACAGGGCTCAACTACGAGCAGTACTTC	CASSGTGLNYEQYF
TRBV29-1	.	TRBJ2-2	TRBD2	TGCAGCGTTGAGGGACTAGCGGGAGGGCTTGGCACCGGGGAGCTGTTTTTT	CSVEGLAGGLGTGELFF
TRBV6-4	.	TRBJ2-1	.	TGTGCCAGCAGTGACGTCCCCACCGGGACCAATGAGCAGTTCTTC	CASSDVPTGTNEQFF
TRBV6-5	.	TRBJ1-1	.	TGTGCCAGCAGTTCCACGGTGGCCGCGGGTGAAGCTTTCTTT	CASSSTVAAGEAFF
TRBV28	.	TRBJ1-3	.	TGTGCCAGCAGCTCTATCACGGGAAGGGGAGGAGGAAACACCATATATTTT	CASSSITGRGGGNTIYF
TRBV19	.	TRBJ2-7	.	TGTGCCAGTAGTATTTGGGGCTACGAGCAGTACTTC	CASSIWGYEQYF
TRBV11-2	medium-sized	TRBJ2-7	.	TGTGCCAGCAGCTTCGGCGGACCCTACGAGCAGTACTTC	CASSFGGPYEQYF
TRBV19	few	TRBJ2-7	.	TGTGCCAGTAGTATCGGCAGGTCCCCCTACGAGCAGTACTTC	CASSIGRSPYEQYF
TRBV7-9	.	TRBJ2-1	TRBD2	TGTGCCAGCAGCTACAGCGGGAGTTCCTACAATGAGCAGTTCTTC	CASSYSGSSYNEQFF
TRBV7-9	few	TRBJ2-7	.	TGTGCCAGCAGCCTTCGGGACAATTACGAGCAGTACTTC	CASSLRDNYEQYF
TRBV2	medium-sized	TRBJ1-1	.	TGTGCCAGCAGTGAAGGGCAGGGCGGATCTTTCTTT	CASSEGQGGSFF
TRBV11-2	.	TRBJ2-1	.	TGTGCCAGCAGCTTAAATCGAGGGGAGGCAACCTACAATGAGCAGTTCTTC	CASSLNRGEATYNEQFF
TRBV9	.	TRBJ2-5	TRBD2	TGTGCCAGCAGCGGCTCTAGCGGGAGTGTTCGAGAGACCCAGTACTTC	CASSGSSGSVRETQYF
TRBV29-1	once	TRBJ2-1	.	TGCAGCGTTGAGGGAGTGGCGTCGTACAATGAGCAGTTCTTC	CSVEGVASYNEQFF
TRBV7-8	.	TRBJ2-7	TRBD2	TGTGCCAGCAGCTCGACCCCCCCGGGACTAGCGGCCCTGGTAGAACACGAGCAGTACTTC	CASSSTPPGLAALVEHEQYF